Each of the 25 T cell receptor beta chains below was sequenced from the same sample in a study of T cell repertoires in cytomegalovirus infection. TCRdb used MiXCR to reprocess the reads, holding one entry per CDR3 protein. The table has approximately 190,000 distinct CDR3 sequences, roughly 9% seen once; the top ten hold around 4.4%. Input material: PBMCs. The receptor source for this set is a human donor in good health (CMV status not recorded). Some clones in this sample may be carry-over from other donors' samples.

This clonotype came up a few times. The V call is TRBV20-1, the J call TRBJ2-7; tentatively, D is TRBD1 (6 bases). Trimming removed 3 bases from V and 1 base from J, with 13 bases in between. Germline-derived CDR1 and CDR2 are DFQATT and SNEGSKA (reference sequence). This CDR3 spans 14 amino acids. Here the CDR3 DNA reads TGCAGTGCTAGGGACAGCAAGGTATCCTACGAGCAGTACTTC. This codes for CSARDSKVSYEQYF.

In its sample, this clonotype was seen many times. This sequence joins TRBV7-2 and TRBJ1-1; 10 bases line up with TRBD1. With 4 bases clipped from V and 3 bases from J, the junction kept 5 bases outside the gene matches. Germline CDR1 reads SGHTA; CDR2 reads FQGNSA. This CDR3 is 15 amino acids long. The CDR3 nucleotides are TGTGCCAGCAGCTCCGGGACAGGGGACGACACTGAAGCTTTCTTT. As protein: CASSSGTGDDTEAFF.

This clonotype was counted ten times or more. This rearrangement joins TRBV7-2 to TRBJ2-7, with D perhaps matching TRBD2 (6 bases). Germline V gene lookup returns CDR1 SGHTA and CDR2 FQGNSA. CDR3 size: 15 residues. V gave up 2 bases and J gave up 5 bases, with 16 bases separating them. The CDR3 sequence: CASSLMSGREDEQYF. CDR3 nucleotides: TGTGCCAGCAGCTTAATGTCTGGCAGGGAGGACGAGCAGTACTTC. Looking up the rest from reference TRBV7-2 and TRBJ2-7 gives the full variable domain: GAGVSQSPSNKVTEKGKDVELRCDPISGHTALYWYRQSLGQGLEFLIYFQGNSAPDKSGLPSDRFSAERTGGSVSTLTIQRTQQEDSAVYLCASSLMSGREDEQYFGPGTRLTVT.

Ten or more counts support this clonotype. This chain uses TRBV15 with TRBJ2-3, with 11 bases matching TRBD2. The CDR3 covers 19 residues. The ends lost 0 bases at V and 11 bases at J; junction bases unmatched: 19. The V gene's germline CDR1 is LNHNV and CDR2 YYDKDF (reference sequence). For the CDR3, the DNA is TGTGCCACCAGCAGAGATACCGTCGGGCCTAGCGGGGGGAATACGCTGCAGTATTTT. Translated, it gives CATSRDTVGPSGGNTLQYF.

This clonotype appeared a few times. The J gene is TRBJ2-2, the V gene TRBV7-6, with D possibly matching TRBD2 (7 bases). The CDR3 totals 16 residues. Germline V CDR1 and CDR2: SGHVS, FNYEAQ. V was trimmed by 5 bases and J by 0 bases, leaving 13 bases between them. The CDR3 bases are TGTGCCAGCAGCCCGGGGGCGGGGGCGAACACCGGGGAGCTGTTTTTT. This sequence encodes CASSPGAGANTGELFF.

The table lists this clonotype with many counts. This sequence joins TRBV28 and TRBJ1-4; D is perhaps TRBD1 (5 bases). The V and J ends lost 5 bases and 8 bases respectively, with 18 bases between them. The CDR3 is made up of 15 amino acids. CDR1 and CDR2 (germline): MDHEN, SYDVKM. The CDR3 loop is CASSPTTRQGEKLFF. The CDR3, as DNA: TGTGCCAGCAGTCCTACGACCCGGCAGGGCGAAAAACTGTTTTTT.

The chain couples TRBV30 to TRBJ2-3, with D tentatively TRBD2 (5 bases). The CDR3 runs 15 residues. The germline gives CDR1 GTSNPN, CDR2 SVGIG (reference sequence). The V end was cut by 2 bases, the J end by 4 bases, with 16 bases between. In DNA form, the CDR3 reads TGTGCCTGGAGTAGGGAGACGCGCTTTGCAGATACGCAGTATTTT. Translating gives CAWSRETRFADTQYF.

At least ten counts were recorded for this clonotype. CDR3 sequence: CASRKDSSYEQYF. The CDR3 DNA is TGTGCCAGCAGGAAAGACAGCTCCTACGAGCAGTACTTC. This rearrangement joins TRBV4-2 to TRBJ2-7; tentatively, D is TRBD1 (5 bases). V lost 6 bases, J lost 0 bases, and 9 bases lay in between. Germline V gene sequence: CDR1 LGHNA, CDR2 YNFKEQ. The CDR3 is 13 residues long.

At least ten counts were recorded for this clonotype. This rearrangement joins TRBV28 to TRBJ2-2, with 14 bases fitting TRBD2. CDR1 MDHEN and CDR2 SYDVKM come from the germline V gene. The CDR3 runs 20 residues. J lost 5 bases, V lost 6 bases, and 17 bases had no gene match. The CDR3 sequence: CASSPTAGLAGVRRTGELFF. The CDR3 nucleotides are TGTGCCAGCAGCCCCACGGCGGGACTAGCGGGAGTGAGACGGACCGGGGAGCTGTTTTTT.

This clonotype has a count of ten or more. The chain joins TRBV6-4 to TRBJ2-2; D is uncertain. The germline gives CDR1 MRHNA, CDR2 SNTAGT. The CDR3 spans 14 residues. The ends were cut back, 9 bases at V and 2 bases at J, with 13 bases in the middle. In nucleotides, the CDR3 is TGTGCCAGTTCCCCTCAATATAACACCGGGGAGCTGTTTTTT. Protein product: CASSPQYNTGELFF.

This clonotype was found many times. Here the CDR3 DNA reads TGTGCCAGCAGCTTAGATAGGCTAGCGCACAATGAGCAGTTCTTC. It translates to CASSLDRLAHNEQFF. V usage is TRBV7-2 and J usage is TRBJ2-1; maybe TRBD2 (6 bases). Trimming shortened V by 1 base and J by 5 bases, and 12 bases separated the two germline ends. Germline assignment: CDR1 SGHTA and CDR2 FQGNSA. CDR3 length equals 15 residues.

On this clonotype itself: One junction end disagrees with the germline gene, perhaps due to a read error. The chain couples TRBV10-3 to TRBJ1-3; tentatively, D is TRBD1 (6 bases). CDR1 is ENHRY and CDR2 is SYGVKD in the germline V gene. The CDR3 totals 15 residues. The chain's CDR3 is CAISGTGNSGNAIYF. For the CDR3, the DNA is TGTGCCATCAGTGGAACAGGGAACTCTGGAAACGCCATATATTTT.

This clonotype was found many times. The chain employs TRBV4-2 and TRBJ1-2; D not certain. Trimming left V 0 bases short and J 0 bases short, with 14 bases between. This CDR3 region has 17 residues. Germline CDR1 is LGHNA and CDR2 is YNFKEQ. CDR3 region: CASSQELGGLANYGYTF. CDR3 DNA: TGTGCCAGCAGCCAAGAATTGGGCGGACTAGCTAACTATGGCTACACCTTC.

There are many counts of this clonotype. The J gene is TRBJ2-5, the V gene TRBV5-1, with 7 bases aligning to TRBD2. Unmatched junction bases numbered 11, after V lost 4 bases and J lost 5 bases. Per the germline V gene, CDR1 is SGHRS and CDR2 is YFSETQ. The length of the CDR3 is 15 residues. The DNA of the CDR3 is TGCGCCAGCAGCCAGTCCGGGACTACTGCCGAGACCCAGTACTTC. Translation gives CASSQSGTTAETQYF.

The V call is TRBV14, the J call TRBJ1-1; 7 nucleotides align to TRBD1. CDR1 is SGHDN and CDR2 is FVKESK in the germline V gene. The CDR3 is made up of 16 amino acids. Trimming cost V 4 bases and J 3 bases; bases outside gene matches: 11. The CDR3 loop reads CASSRRGGRGDTEAFF. For the CDR3, the DNA is TGTGCCAGCAGCCGGCGAGGGGGCCGGGGGGACACTGAAGCTTTCTTT. The full variable domain, its missing parts supplied by reference TRBV14 and TRBJ1-1, is EAGVTQFPSHSVIEKGQTVTLRCDPISGHDNLYWYRRVMGKEIKFLLHFVKESKQDESGMPNNRFLAERTGGTYSTLKVQPAELEDSGVYFCASSRRGGRGDTEAFFGQGTRLTVV.

At least ten counts were recorded for this clonotype. The chain has TRBV11-2 and TRBJ2-1; 9 nucleotides align to TRBD2. CDR1 and CDR2 (germline): SGHAT, FQNNGV. Unmatched junction bases numbered 4, after V lost 3 bases and J lost 1 base. The CDR3 is made up of 16 amino acids. DNA for the CDR3: TGTGCCAGCAGCTTTCTAGCGGGGAGTTCCTACAATGAGCAGTTCTTC. This gives the protein CASSFLAGSSYNEQFF.

This clonotype was seen repeatedly, ten times or more. The rearrangement joins TRBV19 to TRBJ2-2; possible D gene TRBD1, 6 bases. Germline loops: CDR1 LNHDA, CDR2 SQIVND (reference sequence). The CDR3 has 15 amino acids. V dropped 7 bases and J dropped 0 bases, with 12 bases sitting between them. The CDR3 bases are TGTGCCAGTAAACAGGGAACTGCGAACACCGGGGAGCTGTTTTTT. This gives the protein CASKQGTANTGELFF.

The chain employs TRBV9 and TRBJ2-1; 10 bases are a match to TRBD2. The CDR3 loop spans 16 amino acids. In germline, CDR1 is SGDLS, CDR2 YYNGEE. V lost 3 bases and J lost 8; bases outside the gene matches: 11. The CDR3 protein is CASSATGTSVRDEQFF. The DNA for the CDR3 is TGTGCCAGCAGCGCTACCGGGACTAGCGTCAGGGATGAGCAGTTCTTC.

In regard to this clonotype: Being one base from a much bigger clone, this may be a read error. V gene TRBV28 combines with J gene TRBJ2-7; 7 bases match TRBD1. Trimming removed 2 bases from V and 8 bases from J; junction bases left unmatched: 9. The CDR3 is 14 amino acids. Germline V gene sequence: CDR1 MDHEN, CDR2 SYDVKM. CDR3 sequence reads: CASSLPTGMRQQYF. As DNA, the CDR3 is TGTGCCAGCAGTTTACCGACAGGGATGAGACAGCAGTACTTC.

This clonotype was counted at least ten times. The chain has TRBV7-3 and TRBJ2-3, with 9 bases that match TRBD2. V lost 5 bases, J lost 5 bases, and 5 bases stayed unmatched. This CDR3 comprises 14 residues. CDR1 is SGHTA, CDR2 FQGTGA, per germline. The CDR3 loop is CASSPGLAGDTQYF. The CDR3 nucleotides are TGTGCCAGCAGCCCGGGACTAGCCGGAGATACGCAGTATTTT.

In this sample, this clonotype turned up a few times. CDR3 sequence: CASSQDVGTFEQYF. DNA for the CDR3: TGCGCCAGCAGCCAAGATGTCGGGACTTTCGAGCAGTACTTC. The genes are TRBV4-3 and TRBJ2-7, with a possible D match to TRBD2 (6 bases). In germline, CDR1 is LGHNA, CDR2 YSLEER. This CDR3 contains 14 residues. The ends were cut back, 0 bases at V and 6 bases at J, with 12 bases in the middle.

To note about this clonotype: A junction boundary mismatches the germline segment, possibly from a read error. CDR3 in amino acids: CASSQQGYQLQHF. The DNA of the CDR3 is TGCGCCAGCTCCCAACAGGGCTATCAGCTCCAGCATTTT. The rearrangement uses TRBV10-2 and TRBJ1-5; a possible D gene is TRBD1 (6 bases). The CDR3 extends over 13 amino acids. CDR1 is WSHSY, CDR2 SAAADI, per germline.

This clonotype has at least ten counts. The chain carries TRBV12-3 or TRBV12-4 and TRBJ2-1; possibly TRBD2 for D (6 bases). The CDR3 loop spans 13 amino acids. Trimming shortened V by 6 bases and J by 4 bases, and 10 bases separated the two germline ends. CDR3 nucleotide sequence: TGTGCCAGCAGGCTGCGGGGATACAATGAGCAGTTCTTC. Protein product: CASRLRGYNEQFF.

This clonotype was seen ten or more times. The chain recombines TRBV14 with TRBJ1-1; D call uncertain. Trimming stripped 0 bases from V and 9 bases from J, with 11 bases between. Germline V gene data show CDR1 as SGHDN and CDR2 as FVKESK. The CDR3 loop spans 13 amino acids. The CDR3 here is CASSQDLEGKAFF. The CDR3 coding sequence is TGTGCCAGCAGCCAAGACCTGGAAGGGAAAGCTTTCTTT.

V usage is TRBV4-2 and J usage is TRBJ1-4; D unclear. CDR1 and CDR2 (germline): LGHNA, YNFKEQ. The CDR3 consists of 16 residues. V was clipped by 3 bases and J by 5 bases, with 16 bases between them. This CDR3 reads CASSHVDSGRNEKLFF. Here the CDR3 DNA reads TGTGCCAGCAGCCATGTCGACTCGGGAAGAAATGAAAAACTGTTTTTT.